This T cell receptor (beta chain) was captured in a study of T cell changes during pregnancy in multiple sclerosis. Method: immunoSEQ multiplex PCR; TCRdb's copy keeps in-frame clones and lacks some. Here the sample spans 65,000 to 95,000 clones, around 89% being singletons. V lost 4 bases, J lost 7 bases, and 6 bases stayed unmatched. CDR1 and CDR2 (germline): SGHRS, YFSETQ. This CDR3 is 14 amino acids long. Specimen: peripheral blood, collected before pregnancy. This TCR was recovered from a female donor with multiple sclerosis, enrolled in a pregnancy study. The chain uses TRBV5-1 and TRBJ2-1; TRBD1 matches at 9 bases. The CDR3 sequence: CASSEQGAANEQFF. In DNA form, the CDR3 reads TGCGCCAGCAGCGAACAGGGGGCGGCGAATGAGCAGTTCTTC.